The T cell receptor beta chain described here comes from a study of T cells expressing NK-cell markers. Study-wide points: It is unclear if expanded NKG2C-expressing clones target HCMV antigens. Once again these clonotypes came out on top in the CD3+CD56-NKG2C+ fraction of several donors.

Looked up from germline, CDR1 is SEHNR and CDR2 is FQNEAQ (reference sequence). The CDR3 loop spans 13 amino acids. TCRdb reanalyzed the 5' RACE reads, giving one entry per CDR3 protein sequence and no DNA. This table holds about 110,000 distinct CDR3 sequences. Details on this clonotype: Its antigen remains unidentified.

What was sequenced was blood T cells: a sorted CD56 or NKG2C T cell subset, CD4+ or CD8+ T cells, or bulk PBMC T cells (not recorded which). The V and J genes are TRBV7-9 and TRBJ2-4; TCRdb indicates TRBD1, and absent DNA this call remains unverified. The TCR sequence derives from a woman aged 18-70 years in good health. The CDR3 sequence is CASSGAGGSLQYF.